Below, 3 T cell receptor beta chains from the same sample are listed, as sequenced in a study of fetal regulatory T cell absence and autoimmunity. This table comes from immunoSEQ multiplex PCR, and its TCRdb copy is limited to in-frame clones, with some not included. Of 95,000 or so clones in the sample, around 72% were seen once. The specimen sequenced was pancreas tissue. These receptors were taken from a male donor with IPEX syndrome.

This sequence joins TRBV12-5 and TRBJ2-1, with no clear D. The CDR3 consists of 14 residues. Trimming took 3 bases from V and 6 from J, leaving 12 bases between them. Germline-derived CDR1 and CDR2 are LGHNT and FRNRAP. The CDR3 nucleotides read TGTGCTAGTGGTTTCCTCTTTCTTCTCAATGAGCAGTTCTTC. Translating gives CASGFLFLLNEQFF.

J is TRBJ1-2 and V is TRBV7-2, with 8 bases that match TRBD1. The ends lost 6 bases at V and 4 bases at J; junction bases unmatched: 7. From germline, CDR1 is SGHTA and CDR2 FQGNSA. CDR3 length: 14 residues. The CDR3 region is CASSQRQGSYGYTF. Here the CDR3 DNA reads TGTGCCAGCAGTCAGCGACAGGGGTCCTATGGCTACACCTTC.

The chain couples TRBV27 to TRBJ2-3; tentative D call: TRBD1 (7 bases). The germline V gene has CDR1 MNHEY and CDR2 SMNVEV (reference sequence). Trimming took off 1 base at V and 6 bases at J, with 14 bases between the two ends. The CDR3 is 15 residues long. The CDR3 is CASSLLPGGRDTQYF. DNA of the CDR3: TGTGCCAGCAGTTTATTGCCAGGGGGGAGGGATACGCAGTATTTT.